The next 22 T cell receptor beta chains were all read from a single sample in a study of T cell responses to AZD1222 COVID-19 vaccine. Profiled with immunoSEQ multiplex PCR; TCRdb holds only in-frame clones, not every one. The table includes roughly 80,000 clones, 90% detected once. The sequencing here drew on peripheral blood, taken 28 days after the second AZD1222 dose. These receptors were collected from an adult who received the AZD1222 COVID-19 vaccine.

The V call is TRBV6-1, the J call TRBJ2-7; D possibly matches TRBD1 or TRBD2 (5 bases each). The CDR3 covers 14 residues. Germline V CDR1 and CDR2: MNHNS, SASEGT. Trimming took off 3 bases at V and 3 bases at J, with 12 bases between the two ends. The CDR3 protein is CASSEQGGSYEQYF. CDR3 nucleotides: TGTGCCAGCAGTGAGCAGGGTGGGAGCTACGAGCAGTACTTC.

V usage is TRBV11-3 and J usage is TRBJ2-1, with 9 positions matching TRBD2. CDR3 length: 16 residues. With V trimmed by 5 bases and J by 7 bases, 12 bases remained unmatched. From germline, CDR1 is SGHNT and CDR2 YENEEA. The CDR3 DNA reads TGTGCCAGCAGCGGTGGGGCGGGAGGGCCGAGAAATGAGCAGTTCTTC. This gives the protein CASSGGAGGPRNEQFF.

This chain connects TRBV10-3 to TRBJ2-2; no definite D call. This CDR3 has 17 residues. Trimming removed 3 bases from V and 7 bases from J, with 21 bases in between. Germline V CDR1 and CDR2: ENHRY, SYGVKD. The CDR3, as DNA: TGTGCCATCAGTGACCCCCTGTCTCCGACAACCCTCGGGGAGCTGTTTTTT. This encodes CAISDPLSPTTLGELFF.

The chain uses TRBV6-4 and TRBJ1-2; D gene uncertain. The V gene's germline CDR1 is MRHNA and CDR2 SNTAGT. This CDR3 contains 15 residues. Trimming removed 0 bases at V and 9 bases at J, with 17 bases between. The CDR3 loop reads CASSDSIGASMSYTF. The CDR3 region has the DNA TGTGCCAGCAGTGACTCGATAGGCGCTTCTATGAGCTACACCTTC.

A few counts support this clone. CDR3 sequence: CASSLRGEKLFF. Written as DNA, the CDR3 is TGTGCCAGCAGTCTCAGGGGGGAAAAACTGTTTTTT. The chain joins TRBV6-5 to TRBJ1-4; 7 positions match TRBD1. CDR1 and CDR2 (germline): MNHEY, SVGAGI. The CDR3 is 12 amino acids. The V segment lost 5 bases and the J segment 8 bases; nucleotides outside the gene matches: 2.

There are a few counts of this clone. The genes are TRBV6-5 and TRBJ1-1, with a weak D call TRBD1 (5 bases). The CDR3 covers 11 residues. V was pared by 7 bases and J by 11 bases, with 14 bases between. Germline CDR1 reads MNHEY; CDR2 reads SVGAGI. Written as DNA, the CDR3 is TGTGCCAGCAAGGAAGAGGGGCCGGCTTTCTTT. It translates to CASKEEGPAFF.

This clone was seen a few times. The gene calls are TRBV9 and TRBJ1-1; 7 bases align to TRBD1. V shed 2 bases and J 3 bases; nucleotides not matched to a gene: 4. The CDR3 contains 14 residues. Germline V gives CDR1 SGDLS, CDR2 YYNGEE. The CDR3 DNA follows: TGTGCCAGCAGCGTGGAGGGGGCGGACACTGAAGCTTTCTTT. It specifies CASSVEGADTEAFF.

The CDR3 coding sequence is TGTGCCATCACGGGTCAGGCGGGAAAGGGGCACAATGAGCAGTTCTTC. Translation gives CAITGQAGKGHNEQFF. The rearrangement links TRBV10-3 to TRBJ2-1; tentatively, D is TRBD2 (6 bases). Deletions cut 7 bases from V and 5 bases from J, with 21 bases between. Germline V gene sequence: CDR1 ENHRY, CDR2 SYGVKD. There are 16 residues in the CDR3.

The chain carries TRBV30 and TRBJ1-6, with D tentatively TRBD1 (5 bases). The length of the CDR3 is 13 residues. V dropped 2 bases and J dropped 10 bases, with 12 bases sitting between them. Per the germline V gene, CDR1 is GTSNPN and CDR2 is SVGIG (reference sequence). As DNA, the CDR3 is TGTGCCTGGAGTCCCGGCAGGGCCTCACCCCTCCACTTT. As protein: CAWSPGRASPLHF.

This rearrangement joins TRBV6-5 to TRBJ1-5; tentatively, D is TRBD1 (5 bases). The CDR3 totals 15 residues. The V end was cut by 9 bases, the J end by 0 bases, with 15 bases between. Per the germline V gene, CDR1 is MNHEY and CDR2 is SVGAGI. CDR3: CASTRDRYSNQPQHF. The CDR3 DNA reads TGTGCCAGTACTAGGGACCGGTATAGCAATCAGCCCCAGCATTTT.

The chain links TRBV30 to TRBJ2-2; 8 nucleotides agree with TRBD2. The CDR3 is 15 amino acids. The germline V gene encodes CDR1 GTSNPN and CDR2 SVGIG (reference sequence). J lost 3 bases, V lost 3 bases, and 6 bases had no gene match. The CDR3 DNA is TGTGCCTGGAGATCAGGAGCGGGAGACACCGGGGAGCTGTTTTTT. It specifies CAWRSGAGDTGELFF.

This clone was counted a single time. The J gene is TRBJ2-7, the V gene TRBV6-5, with 8 bases matching TRBD1. Germline CDR1 and CDR2: MNHEY and SVGAGI. This CDR3 is built from 15 residues. Losses at the gene ends were 7 bases for V and 4 bases for J; bases not matched to a gene: 12. The CDR3 DNA follows: TGTGCCAGCATGGGCGCTCCAGGGGGCGGGTACGAGCAGTACTTC. Translating gives CASMGAPGGGYEQYF.

In its sample, this clone was seen once. The CDR3 loop is CASSPRQGYGNQPQHF. CDR3 nucleotide sequence: TGTGCCAGCAGCCCCCGCCAGGGGTACGGGAATCAGCCCCAGCATTTT. This rearrangement joins TRBV5-5 to TRBJ1-5; tentatively, D is TRBD1 (6 bases). The germline V gene has CDR1 SGHKS and CDR2 YYEKEE (reference sequence). This CDR3 comprises 16 residues. The V end lost 4 bases, the J end lost 4 bases, and 18 bases lay between the germline ends.

This clone was picked up one time. This chain uses TRBV10-3 with TRBJ2-7; 9 nucleotides align to TRBD2. Losses at the gene ends were 3 bases for V and 3 bases for J; bases not matched to a gene: 3. The germline CDR1 and CDR2 sequences are ENHRY and SYGVKD. This CDR3 has 14 residues. CDR3 region: CAISDSGGGYEQYF. In nucleotides, the CDR3 is TGTGCCATCAGTGATAGCGGGGGAGGCTACGAGCAGTACTTC.

This clone is a singleton in its sample. The chain recombines TRBV2 with TRBJ2-4; D is ambiguous. The germline CDR1 and CDR2 sequences are SNHLY and FYNNEI. Trimming removed 8 bases from V and 8 bases from J, with 13 bases in between. The CDR3 spans 12 residues. The CDR3, as DNA: TGTGCCAGCGGCGGCATTAAGGACATTCAGTACTTC. It specifies CASGGIKDIQYF.

The chain employs TRBV3-1 (or the pseudogene TRBV3-2) and TRBJ2-2, with a tentative D call TRBD2 (6 bases). The CDR3 loop spans 15 amino acids. Trimming cost V 3 bases and J 1 base, with 9 bases left between them. Germline assignment: CDR1 LGHDT and CDR2 YNNKEL (reference sequence). The CDR3 is CASSHLGRNTGELFF. DNA of the CDR3: TGTGCCAGCAGCCATCTCGGGAGGAACACCGGGGAGCTGTTTTTT.

CDR3 DNA: TGTGCCAGCAGTTCAGAGACAGGGGAGGCTTTCTTT. Its protein product is CASSSETGEAFF. The V and J genes are TRBV12-3 or TRBV12-4 and TRBJ1-1, with 8 bases identical to TRBD1. The V gene end was trimmed by 4 bases and the J gene end by 11 bases; junction bases not matched to a gene: 6. The CDR3 loop spans 12 amino acids.

V and J are TRBV11-2 and TRBJ2-5; tentatively, D is TRBD2 (6 bases). The CDR3 length is 16 residues. The germline V gene has CDR1 SGHAT and CDR2 FQNNGV. The germline V and J ends were trimmed by 2 bases and 2 bases, with 15 bases remaining between them. The CDR3 is CASSLKVGLTQETQYF. CDR3 DNA: TGTGCCAGCAGCTTAAAGGTGGGACTCACACAAGAGACCCAGTACTTC. The full variable domain, its missing parts supplied by reference TRBV11-2 and TRBJ2-5, is EAGVAQSPRYKIIEKRQSVAFWCNPISGHATLYWYQQILGQGPKLLIQFQNNGVVDDSQLPKDRFSAERLKGVDSTLKIQPAKLEDSAVYLCASSLKVGLTQETQYFGPGTRLLVL.

The V call is TRBV4-1, the J call TRBJ2-1; 9 nucleotides line up with TRBD2. The CDR3 totals 16 residues. CDR1 and CDR2 from the germline V gene are MGHRA and YSYEKL. The J segment lost 7 bases and the V segment lost 1 base, leaving 8 bases of the junction unmatched. The CDR3 DNA reads as TGCGCCAGCAGCCAAGGGGCAGCGGGAGGAGGGAATGAGCAGTTCTTC. It is translated as CASSQGAAGGGNEQFF.

This sequence joins TRBV10-2 and TRBJ1-4; D is unresolved. CDR1 WSHSY and CDR2 SAAADI come from the germline V gene. V lost 4 bases to trimming and J lost 5 bases, with 5 bases between them. The CDR3 covers 12 residues. Here the CDR3 reads CASSVGNEKLFF. The CDR3 bases are TGCGCCAGCAGTGTAGGGAATGAAAAACTGTTTTTT.

J is TRBJ2-2 and V is TRBV7-9, with a weak D call TRBD1 (5 bases). Trimming took 6 bases from V and 6 from J, leaving 14 bases between them. The CDR3 covers 14 residues. Germline loops: CDR1 SEHNR, CDR2 FQNEAQ (reference sequence). The CDR3 DNA is TGTGCCAGCAGATCCCCGGTGGGGCCCGGGGAGCTGTTTTTT. It yields the protein CASRSPVGPGELFF.

The gene calls are TRBV19 and TRBJ2-1; D unclear. CDR3 size: 13 residues. Germline CDR1 and CDR2: LNHDA and SQIVND (reference sequence). Trimming removed 3 bases at V and 4 bases at J, with 7 bases between. CDR3 DNA: TGTGCCAGTAGTATTCAAGGGTACAATGAGCAGTTCTTC. Its translation is CASSIQGYNEQFF.